The T cell receptor (beta chain) under discussion was sequenced for a study of T cells in Graves' hyperthyroidism and ophthalmopathy. Germline CDR1 and CDR2: SEHNR and FQNEAQ (reference sequence). V lost 1 base and J lost 3, with 18 bases in between. The CDR3 consists of 17 residues. This clonotype was counted at least ten times. The target antigen is unknown. Study results and limitations: Most clonotypes expanded in thyroid above 0.001 were likewise present in blood.

Patients were excluded because of uncontrolled infection, other autoimmune disease, pregnancy or lactation. Diagnostic assessment was based on clinical symptoms, serum thyroxine and TRAb, thyroid ultrasound and orbital computed tomography. It was RNA transcripts that yielded the amplified TCR beta CDR3 regions. HTBI primers were used for first-round RT-PCR of the TCR CDR3. One entry per CDR3 protein, called by TCRdb with MiXCR from the multiplex PCR reads. The sample holds about 400,000 distinct CDR3 sequences; around 14% are singletons and the top ten take 30% to 35%. This chain joins TRBV7-9 and TRBJ2-5; maybe TRBD2 (6 bases). The TCR originated in a woman aged 25 to 45 with Graves' hyperthyroidism. The sequencing input was blood. The chain's CDR3 is CASSLGRIEGLKETQYF. The CDR3 coding sequence is TGTGCCAGCAGCTTAGGGAGGATCGAGGGACTGAAAGAGACCCAGTACTTC.